This is a list of T cell receptor beta chains from one sample in a study of Ad26.COV2.S vaccination and SARS-CoV-2 variants. Only in-frame clones appear in the TCRdb table, and some are missing; sequencing was by immunoSEQ multiplex PCR. The sample has roughly 390,000 clones, 70% to 90% seen once. The source was peripheral blood, collected in a trial of Ad26.COV2.S vaccine versus placebo. These receptor sequences come from a person aged 18-65 years who received the Ad26.COV2.S COVID-19 vaccine or a placebo. Both conserved end residues are part of each CDR3. A D gene is named only where the DNA matches it firmly. A row's size may be missing; if present it is once, few, many or a size class.

>.|TRBJ2-5|TRBV5-1|19|.
CASSLRVGGQWTYQETQYF
TGCGCCAGCAGCTTGAGAGTCGGAGGACAGTGGACGTACCAAGAGACCCAGTACTTC
>.|TRBJ1-6|TRBV10-3|12|.
CAISDSYSPLHF
TGTGCCATCAGTGACAGTTACTCACCCCTCCACTTT
>.|TRBJ1-6|TRBV7-9|17|.
CASSLDSPSSYNSPLHF
TGTGCCAGCAGCCTGGACAGCCCGAGCTCCTATAATTCACCCCTCCACTTT
>.|TRBJ1-2|TRBV5-4|15|.
CASSPRTEANYGYTF
TGTGCCAGCAGCCCGCGGACGGAAGCTAACTATGGCTACACCTTC
>.|TRBJ1-2|TRBV20-1|11|.
CSPLGQQGYTF
TGCAGTCCCCTGGGCCAACAAGGCTACACCTTC
>TRBD2|TRBJ2-3|TRBV9|16|.
CASSGTLAGALQAQYF
TGTGCCAGCAGCGGAACTCTAGCGGGGGCCCTTCAGGCGCAGTATTTT
>.|TRBJ2-3|TRBV6-5|15|.
CASSYSTHVTDTQYF
TGTGCCAGCAGTTACTCGACACACGTCACAGATACGCAGTATTTT
>.|TRBJ1-6|TRBV2|15|.
CASMMESSYNSPLHF
TGTGCCAGCATGATGGAGAGCTCCTATAATTCACCCCTCCACTTT
>TRBD1|TRBJ1-1|TRBV27|13|many
CASSLREGARAFF
TGTGCCAGCAGTTTACGGGAGGGGGCAAGAGCTTTCTTT
>.|TRBJ1-2|TRBV2|13|.
CASSKDQFYGYTF
TGTGCCAGCAGTAAGGACCAATTCTATGGCTACACCTTC
>.|TRBJ2-7|TRBV5-6|14|.
CASSLELSRGEQYF
TGTGCCAGCAGCTTGGAGTTGTCGCGGGGCGAGCAGTACTTC
>.|TRBJ1-1|TRBV2|13|.
CASSETRGTEAFF
TGTGCCAGCAGTGAAACGAGGGGCACTGAAGCTTTCTTT
>.|TRBJ1-2|TRBV21-1|18|few
CASSARDRGSPSIDGYTF
TGTGCCAGCAGCGCCCGGGACAGGGGATCTCCCTCTATCGATGGCTACACCTTC
>.|TRBJ2-7|TRBV5-5|13|.
CASSLGVSYEQYF
TGTGCCAGCAGCTTGGGGGTCTCCTACGAGCAGTACTTC
>TRBD2|TRBJ2-7|TRBV4-1|15|.
CASSQLPGGRYEQYF
TGCGCCAGCAGCCAACTGCCGGGGGGTAGGTACGAGCAGTACTTC
>.|TRBJ2-3|TRBV2|11|once
CASGRTDTQYF
TGTGCCAGCGGGCGTACAGATACGCAGTATTTT
>TRBD1|TRBJ2-1|TRBV7-9|15|.
CASSSYRGPYNEQFF
TGTGCCAGCAGCTCCTACAGGGGACCCTACAATGAGCAGTTCTTC
>.|TRBJ2-2|TRBV6-4|14|.
CASSATTNTGELFF
TGTGCCAGCAGTGCGACCACCAACACCGGGGAGCTGTTTTTT
>.|TRBJ1-2|TRBV6-2/TRBV6-3|13|.
CASSSAVHYGYTF
TGTGCCAGCAGTTCCGCCGTCCACTATGGCTACACCTTC
>.|TRBJ1-1|TRBV5-1|12|.
CASSLGSTEAFF
TGCGCCAGCAGCTTGGGAAGCACTGAAGCTTTCTTT
>.|TRBJ2-7|TRBV2|16|.
CASSETQGRLSYEQYF
TGTGCCAGCAGTGAAACCCAAGGACGGCTTTCCTACGAGCAGTACTTC
>TRBD1|TRBJ1-5|TRBV9|14|few
CASSGTGNNQPQHF
TGTGCCAGCAGCGGGACAGGGAACAATCAGCCCCAGCATTTT
>TRBD2|TRBJ2-1|TRBV4-1|16|.
CASSQEGGSSYNEQFF
TGCGCCAGCAGCCAAGAGGGGGGGAGCTCCTACAATGAGCAGTTCTTC
>.|TRBJ2-3|TRBV9|13|.
CASSVTSTDTQYF
TGTGCCAGCAGCGTAACTTCCACAGATACGCAGTATTTT
>.|TRBJ2-3|TRBV3-1/TRBV3-2|12|.
CASSVRRDTQYF
TGTGCCAGCAGTGTTCGGAGGGATACGCAGTATTTT
>.|TRBJ2-3|TRBV7-8|17|.
CASSPGEGVGPTDTQYF
TGTGCCAGCAGCCCGGGAGAAGGGGTTGGCCCCACAGATACGCAGTATTTT
>.|TRBJ1-5|TRBV6-1|16|.
CASSEFGSVGNQPQHF
TGTGCCAGCAGTGAATTTGGGAGTGTGGGCAATCAGCCCCAGCATTTT
>.|TRBJ2-7|TRBV30|12|once
CAWSRIPYEQYF
TGTGCCTGGAGTCGCATCCCCTACGAGCAGTACTTC
>.|TRBJ2-7|TRBV5-8|13|.
CASSSFFEGEQYF
TGTGCCAGCAGCTCCTTCTTTGAGGGCGAGCAGTACTTC
>TRBD1|TRBJ2-2|TRBV6-2/TRBV6-3|15|.
CASSPGTGNTGELFF
TGTGCCAGCAGCCCCGGGACAGGGAACACCGGGGAGCTGTTTTTT
>.|TRBJ2-1|TRBV11-2|14|.
CASSFTGEVDEQFF
TGTGCCAGCAGCTTTACAGGGGAGGTGGATGAGCAGTTCTTC
>.|TRBJ2-7|TRBV7-8|13|.
CASRPRVTYEQYF
TGTGCCAGCAGACCCAGGGTGACCTACGAGCAGTACTTC
>TRBD1|TRBJ2-7|TRBV19|15|once
CASTKSGTGSYEQYF
TGTGCCAGTACCAAATCGGGGACAGGGTCCTACGAGCAGTACTTC
>.|TRBJ1-3|TRBV10-1|13|few
CASSAGSGNTIYF
TGCGCCAGCAGTGCGGGCTCTGGAAACACCATATATTTT
>TRBD2|TRBJ2-1|TRBV6-5|15|.
CASSVLAGGGNEQFF
TGTGCCAGCAGCGTATTAGCGGGGGGAGGCAATGAGCAGTTCTTC
>TRBD1|TRBJ1-2|TRBV6-5|13|.
CASRTGGVYGYTF
TGTGCCAGCAGAACAGGGGGCGTGTATGGCTACACCTTC
>.|TRBJ1-2|TRBV4-3|15|.
CASSPAWGQSYGYTF
TGCGCCAGCAGCCCCGCTTGGGGTCAGAGCTATGGCTACACCTTC
>.|TRBJ1-3|TRBV25-1|13|.
CASSEFSRDTIYF
TGTGCCAGCAGTGAATTTTCGCGGGACACCATATATTTT
>TRBD1|TRBJ1-5|TRBV2|13|once
CASSRQGYQPQHF
TGTGCCAGCAGTCGACAGGGGTACCAGCCCCAGCATTTT
>TRBD2|TRBJ2-1|TRBV18|14|.
CASSQRDYYNEQFF
TGTGCCAGCTCACAAAGGGACTACTACAATGAGCAGTTCTTC
>TRBD2|TRBJ2-5|TRBV6-5|15|.
CASSLTSGVQETQYF
TGTGCCAGCAGCCTGACTAGCGGGGTACAAGAGACCCAGTACTTC
>TRBD1|TRBJ2-1|TRBV25-1|15|.
CASSGTGTGSYEQFF
TGTGCCAGCAGTGGTACCGGGACAGGGTCCTATGAGCAGTTCTTC
>TRBD2|TRBJ2-3|TRBV9|17|.
CASSYGLAGGNTDTQYF
TGTGCCAGCAGCTACGGACTAGCGGGGGGAAACACAGATACGCAGTATTTT